This T cell receptor beta chain was recovered during a study of blood T cells in healthy people across ages (dated by TCRdb to about 2015). A note on the overall study: Template switching captured roughly one uniquely barcoded TCR beta cDNA molecule per two T cells in model experiments. Two additional independent replicas of 1 million unique cDNA reads from the same blood draw were analyzed for two donors (one aged 18 to 29 and one aged 80 or older). Four age groups were formed from the donors: young (average about 15 years), middle-aged (approximately 40), aged (more than 55) and long-lived (82). Using deep sequencing normalized with unique cDNA molecular identifiers, the study measured how TCR beta repertoire diversity changes with age. To avoid experimental bias, donors of different ages were randomly spread across the sequencing lanes. Broad study findings and their caveats: Observed TCR beta diversity correlated strongly with the percentage of naive T cells measured by flow cytometry. Total diversity estimates from one million sequenced T cells were considered lower bounds and underestimates. Because profiling used bulk unsorted PBMCs, naive and antigen-experienced compartments could not be compared conclusively. Observed TCR beta diversity per million T cells fell roughly linearly with age, and a significant reduction was already apparent by age approximately 40. Donor CMV infection status was unknown, potentially confounding age-related changes in expanded clonotypes. Compared with the aged group, the long-lived group had more naive CD4+ T cells, fewer expanded clones and increased TCR diversity, suggesting age selection.

Donors were a few dozen systemically healthy Caucasian individuals from Russia aged 6 to 90 years. Each donor gave ten milliliters of peripheral blood, collected into EDTA-treated Vacutainer tubes. PBMCs were isolated by Ficoll-Paque density-gradient centrifugation, with at least 7 million obtained per sample. Total RNA was extracted from PBMCs with Trizol reagent, with at least 6 micrograms obtained per sample. For every donor, an aliquot of PBMCs went through flow cytometry to measure the percentages of naive CD45RAhigh/CD27high T cells. The cysteine opens and the phenylalanine closes a CDR3 of 13 amino acids. Only CDR3 DNA is held: 39 bases, read in frame from base 1. Trimming at the junction amounts to 7 bases on V and 0 bases on J, and the germline ends lie 9 bases apart. The germline V gene provides CDR1 SQVTM and CDR2 ANQGSEA. The library was obtained by 5' RACE. The data were produced on an Illumina HiSeq 2500. A second PCR of 7 to 11 cycles was performed with a sample-barcoded 5' primer and a J-beta primer mix. Each TCR beta cDNA molecule received a unique molecular identifier from a template-switch 5' adaptor carrying 12 random nucleotides. At least 3 million CDR3-containing paired-end reads were obtained from each sample. The Mint cDNA synthesis kit, primed by a TRBC-specific oligonucleotide, was used to synthesize first-strand cDNA from all RNA. Following uracil-DNA glycosylase treatment, all cDNA underwent a first 18-cycle PCR with the universal primers M1SS and BC2_uni_R. Per the authors' processing: Normalization of each sample was performed by random selection of 1 million high-quality reads, each carrying a distinct molecular identifier. Reads with shared molecular identifiers were discarded instead of being binned into consensus sequences. CDR3 identification, clonotype clustering and error correction used MiTCR with a Q25 quality threshold and the strictest error-elimination algorithm. Lower-bound total TCR beta diversity was estimated with a nonparametric unseen species model using Euler transformation. Through fastp at Q25 and MiXCR, TCRdb rebuilt clones from the public reads, retaining in-frame beta chains. CDR3 protein duplicates are merged, each entry listing the most common genes and DNA. For this entry, the V and J calls and clone size follow TCRdb and not the study's own pipeline. This sample has 780,000 or so distinct CDR3 sequences in its table, and about 55% of those were observed once. Jointly, the top ten make up around 41% of the sample.

A word on this clonotype: Its binding antigen is unknown. Nothing much larger sits one base from this clone, and base qualities are not available.

Sequencing was carried out using blood. This TCR came from a man aged 80 or over in good health. The sequence joins TRBV29-1 to TRBJ1-4; no D gene is confidently identified. The CDR3 reads CSAGGATNEKLFF. The sequenced DNA is TGCAGCGCCGGCGGGGCAACTAATGAAAAACTGTTTTTT.